A selection of T cell receptor beta chains follows, all from one sample in a study of beta chain features in type 1 diabetes. The repertoire was sequenced with immunoSEQ multiplex PCR; TCRdb's copy has only in-frame clones and lacks some. The repertoire consists of 300,000 to 350,000 clones, with roughly 13% occurring once and the leading ten covering about 0.015%. Sequencing used naive CD4+ T cells from blood. The receptor source for this set is a young woman with type 1 diabetes. The CDR3 runs from the conserved cysteine through the conserved F or W. The D gene is left open where the match is weak. The size of a clone is reported for some rows only, either as once, few or many, or as a class for expanded clones.

TRBD1,14,-,TRBJ2-5,TRBV5-1,TGCGCCAGCAGCTATACAGGGGCGGTCGAGACCCAGTACTTC,CASSYTGAVETQYF
TRBD2,15,-,TRBJ2-1,TRBV11-3,TGTGCCAGCAGCAAGCGGGAGGGCTCCTACAATGAGCAGTTCTTC,CASSKREGSYNEQFF
TRBD2,15,-,TRBJ2-2,TRBV28,TGTGCCAGCAGTCCCCTAGCGGGGAACACCGGGGAGCTGTTTTTT,CASSPLAGNTGELFF
-,12,-,TRBJ2-3,TRBV30,TGTACCGCAGGGTTTCGCACAGATACGCAGTATTTT,CTAGFRTDTQYF
-,15,few,TRBJ1-5,TRBV28,TGTGCCAGCAGCGATACAGTGGGTAGCAATCAGCCCCAGCATTTT,CASSDTVGSNQPQHF
TRBD1,14,few,TRBJ1-3,TRBV10-3,TGTGCCATCAGCCAGACAGGGGCTGGAAACACCATATATTTT,CAISQTGAGNTIYF
TRBD2,16,few,TRBJ2-3,TRBV4-2,TGTGCCAGCAGCCAAGATTTGACTAGCGGAACAGATACGCAGTATTTT,CASSQDLTSGTDTQYF
-,15,-,TRBJ2-1,TRBV2,TGTGCCAGCAGTGAAAAGGAGCGGAAATACAATGAGCAGTTCTTC,CASSEKERKYNEQFF
-,14,few,TRBJ2-7,TRBV7-9,TGTGCCAGCAGTTCGACGGGAAGCTCCTACGAGCAGTACTTC,CASSSTGSSYEQYF
TRBD1,14,-,TRBJ2-7,TRBV5-8,TGTGCCAGCAGTCGACAGGGGGCGGCCTCCGAGCAGTACTTC,CASSRQGAASEQYF
TRBD1,16,-,TRBJ2-5,TRBV11-2,TGTGCCAGCAGCTTGGGACAGGGATTGAGTCTAGAGACCCAGTACTTC,CASSLGQGLSLETQYF